This T cell receptor beta chain stems from a study of shared clonotypes between healthy human individuals. Findings and limits, study-wide: Genetic and exposure-history diversity was limited by the small donor number. Sampling included only blood; tissue repertoires likely differ. Sharing of clonotypes among donors was expected to vary with sequencing depth. Compared with memory subsets, naive subsets generally had larger estimated richness.

Libraries were prepared by immunoSEQ multiplex PCR; TCRdb keeps only in-frame clonotypes and omits some of them. The sample carries around 2,000,000 clones, roughly 91% recorded once. Details on this clone: Its antigen is currently unknown.

This CDR3 spans 13 amino acids. The V end lost 5 bases, the J end lost 5 bases, and 10 bases lay between the germline ends. From germline, CDR1 is SGHTA and CDR2 FQGNSA. CD8 cells regarded as naive lacked CD45RO, were positively chosen for CCR7, and omitted terminally differentiated effector memory CD45RA+ cells. The clonotype originates from a man between 18 and 29 years old in good health. Some clones in this sample may be carry-over from other donors' samples. The V gene is TRBV7-2, the J gene TRBJ2-1; D gene unclear. The material sequenced was naive CD8+ T cells from PBMCs. CDR3 loop: CASSRSGHNEQFF. CDR3 DNA sequence: TGTGCCAGCAGCCGATCGGGCCACAATGAGCAGTTCTTC. Combining the CDR3 with reference TRBV7-2 and TRBJ2-1 gives the whole variable domain GAGVSQSPSNKVTEKGKDVELRCDPISGHTALYWYRQSLGQGLEFLIYFQGNSAPDKSGLPSDRFSAERTGGSVSTLTIQRTQQEDSAVYLCASSRSGHNEQFFGPGTRLTVL.